These 6 T cell receptor beta chains were sequenced from one sample in a study of Ad26.COV2.S vaccination and SARS-CoV-2 variants. Treatment noted: some 20 received Ad26.COV2.S at low or high dose, single or two shots; several received placebo; per-sample allocation not given. Collection of samples fell on day 63 after the first vaccine or placebo injection. Generated by immunoSEQ multiplex PCR, the TCRdb table keeps only in-frame clones and is missing some. The data show around 250,000 clones, approximately 90% seen once. Specimen: peripheral blood, collected in a trial of Ad26.COV2.S vaccine versus placebo. The receptors derive from a person between 18 and 59 years old who received the Ad26.COV2.S COVID-19 vaccine or a placebo.

J is TRBJ2-4 and V is TRBV19, with 8 positions matching TRBD2. With 7 bases clipped from V and 3 bases from J, the junction kept 17 bases outside the gene matches. The V gene's germline CDR1 is LNHDA and CDR2 SQIVND (reference sequence). The CDR3 consists of 18 residues. CDR3 residues: CASTPTSAQRGNKNIQYF. The CDR3, as DNA: TGTGCCAGTACTCCGACTAGCGCCCAAAGGGGCAACAAAAACATTCAGTACTTC.

The chain uses TRBV7-8 and TRBJ1-2; weak D call: TRBD1 (6 bases). Germline assignment: CDR1 SGHVS and CDR2 FQNEAQ. This CDR3 contains 17 residues. Trimming removed 7 bases at V and 0 bases at J, with 21 bases between. As DNA, the CDR3 is TGTGCCAGCACCAGCCTGACGGGGGGGGCCGCTAACTATGGCTACACCTTC. This encodes CASTSLTGGAANYGYTF. Using reference TRBV7-8 and TRBJ1-2 for the parts outside the CDR3, the full variable domain is GAGVSQSPRYKVAKRGQDVALRCDPISGHVSLFWYQQALGQGPEFLTYFQNEAQLDKSGLPSDRFFAERPEGSVSTLKIQRTQQEDSAVYLCASTSLTGGAANYGYTFGSGTRLTVV.

The chain uses TRBV4-3 and TRBJ1-5; a possible D gene is TRBD1 (6 bases). V lost 0 bases to trimming and J lost 5 bases, with 11 bases between them. The CDR3 extends over 15 amino acids. The germline V gene has CDR1 LGHNA and CDR2 YSLEER. The chain's CDR3 is CASSQERGDHQPQHF. The CDR3 DNA follows: TGCGCCAGCAGCCAAGAAAGGGGGGACCATCAGCCCCAGCATTTT.

The CDR3 coding sequence is TGTGCCAGCAGCTTGGTTGCAACTAATGAAAAACTGTTTTTT. As protein: CASSLVATNEKLFF. The V and J genes are TRBV5-6 and TRBJ1-4; D unclear. CDR1 SGHDT and CDR2 YYEEEE come from the germline V gene. V was clipped by 0 bases and J by 0 bases, with 3 bases between them. The CDR3 length is 14 residues. Full variable domain (rest looked up from reference TRBV5-6 and TRBJ1-4): DAGVTQSPTHLIKTRGQQVTLRCSPKSGHDTVSWYQQALGQGPQFIFQYYEEEERQRGNFPDRFSGHQFPNYSSELNVNALLLGDSALYLCASSLVATNEKLFFGSGTQLSVL.

The chain has TRBV6-5 and TRBJ2-3, with 7 nucleotides matching TRBD1. The CDR3 has 13 residues. Germline CDR1 reads MNHEY; CDR2 reads SVGAGI. V shed 8 bases, J shed 2 bases, and the junction held 4 bases outside the gene matches. The CDR3 DNA reads as TGTGCCAGCCGGGACAGTCCCACAGATACGCAGTATTTT. Protein sequence: CASRDSPTDTQYF.

The chain couples TRBV6-2 or TRBV6-3 to TRBJ2-1, with TRBD1 matching 7 bases. Trimming removed 1 base from V and 7 bases from J; junction bases left unmatched: 7. Per germline, CDR1 MNHEY and CDR2 SVGEGT. CDR3 size: 15 residues. This CDR3 is CASSYYRQGANEQFF. CDR3 nucleotides: TGTGCCAGCAGTTACTATCGACAGGGTGCAAATGAGCAGTTCTTC.